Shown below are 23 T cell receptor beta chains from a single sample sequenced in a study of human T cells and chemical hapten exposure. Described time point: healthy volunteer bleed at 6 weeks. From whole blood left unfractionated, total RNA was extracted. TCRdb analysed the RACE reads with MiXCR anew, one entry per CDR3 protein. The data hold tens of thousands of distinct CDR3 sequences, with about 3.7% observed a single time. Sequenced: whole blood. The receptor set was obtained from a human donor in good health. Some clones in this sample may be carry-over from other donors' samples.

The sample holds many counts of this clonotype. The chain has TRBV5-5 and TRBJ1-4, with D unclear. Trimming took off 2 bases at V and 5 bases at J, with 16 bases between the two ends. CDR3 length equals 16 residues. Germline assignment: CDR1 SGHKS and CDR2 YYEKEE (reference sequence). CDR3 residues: CASSFTFREPNEKLFF. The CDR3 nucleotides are TGTGCCAGCAGCTTTACGTTCCGGGAGCCAAATGAAAAACTGTTTTTT.

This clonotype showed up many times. The CDR3 loop reads CASSPSDSQFF. The CDR3 DNA reads TGTGCCAGCAGTCCGTCAGATTCGCAGTTCTTC. The rearrangement uses TRBV12-3 or TRBV12-4 and TRBJ2-1; D gene unclear. The CDR3 totals 11 residues. Trimming pared 5 bases from V and 12 bases from J, leaving 11 bases between.

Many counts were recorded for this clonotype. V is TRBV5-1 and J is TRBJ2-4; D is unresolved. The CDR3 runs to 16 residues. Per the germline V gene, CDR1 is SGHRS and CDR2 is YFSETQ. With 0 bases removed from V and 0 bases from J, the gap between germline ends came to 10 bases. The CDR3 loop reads CASSLEGLGAKNIQYF. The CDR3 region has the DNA TGCGCCAGCAGCTTGGAAGGGTTAGGAGCCAAAAACATTCAGTACTTC.

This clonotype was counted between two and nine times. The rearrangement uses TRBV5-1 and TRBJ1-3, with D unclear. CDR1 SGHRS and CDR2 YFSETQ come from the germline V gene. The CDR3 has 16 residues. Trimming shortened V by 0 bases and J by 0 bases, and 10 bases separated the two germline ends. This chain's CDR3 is CASSLDGTFSGNTIYF. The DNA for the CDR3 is TGCGCCAGCAGCTTGGACGGCACTTTCTCTGGAAACACCATATATTTT. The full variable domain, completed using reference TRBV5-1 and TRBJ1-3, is KAGVTQTPRYLIKTRGQQVTLSCSPISGHRSVSWYQQTPGQGLQFLFEYFSETQRNKGNFPGRFSGRQFSNSRSEMNVSTLELGDSALYLCASSLDGTFSGNTIYFGEGSWLTVV.

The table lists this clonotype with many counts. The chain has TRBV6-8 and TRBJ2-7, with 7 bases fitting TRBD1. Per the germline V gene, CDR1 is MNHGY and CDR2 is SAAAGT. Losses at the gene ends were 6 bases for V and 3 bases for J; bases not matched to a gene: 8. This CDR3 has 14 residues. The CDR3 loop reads CASRKTTGYYEQYF. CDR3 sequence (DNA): TGTGCCAGCAGAAAAACGACAGGGTACTACGAGCAGTACTTC.

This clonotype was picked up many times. The CDR3 coding sequence is TGTGCCAGTTCGGATGCTAACTATGGCTACACCTTC. Its protein product is CASSDANYGYTF. The V call is TRBV2, the J call TRBJ1-2; no clear D. In germline, CDR1 is SNHLY, CDR2 FYNNEI. V lost 9 bases and J 0 bases, leaving 8 bases between the germline ends. CDR3 length: 12 amino acids.

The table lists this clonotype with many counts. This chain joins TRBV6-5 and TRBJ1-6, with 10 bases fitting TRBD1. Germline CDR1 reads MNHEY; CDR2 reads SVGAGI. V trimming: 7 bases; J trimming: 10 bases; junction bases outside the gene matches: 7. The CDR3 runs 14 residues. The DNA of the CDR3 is TGTGCCAGCACGACAGGGGGCGCATGGTCACCCCTCCACTTT. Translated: CASTTGGAWSPLHF.

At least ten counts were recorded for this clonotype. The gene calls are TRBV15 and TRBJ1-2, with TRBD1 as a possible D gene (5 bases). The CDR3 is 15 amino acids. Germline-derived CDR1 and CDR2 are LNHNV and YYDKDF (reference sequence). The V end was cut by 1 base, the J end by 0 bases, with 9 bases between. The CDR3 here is CATSRGGGANYGYTF. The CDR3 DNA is TGTGCCACCAGCAGAGGGGGAGGGGCTAACTATGGCTACACCTTC.

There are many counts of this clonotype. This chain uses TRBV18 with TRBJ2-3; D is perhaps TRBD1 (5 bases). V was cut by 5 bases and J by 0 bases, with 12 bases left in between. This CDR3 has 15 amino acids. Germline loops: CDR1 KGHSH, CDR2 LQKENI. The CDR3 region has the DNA TGTGCCAGCTCAGTCTTGGGGCATAGCACAGATACGCAGTATTTT. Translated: CASSVLGHSTDTQYF.

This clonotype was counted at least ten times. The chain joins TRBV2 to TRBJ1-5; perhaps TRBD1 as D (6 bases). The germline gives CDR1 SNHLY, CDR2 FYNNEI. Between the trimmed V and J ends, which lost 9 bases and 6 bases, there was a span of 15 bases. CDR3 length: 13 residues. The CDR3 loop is CASQGGGGQPQHF. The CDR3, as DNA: TGTGCCAGTCAAGGGGGGGGCGGTCAGCCCCAGCATTTT.

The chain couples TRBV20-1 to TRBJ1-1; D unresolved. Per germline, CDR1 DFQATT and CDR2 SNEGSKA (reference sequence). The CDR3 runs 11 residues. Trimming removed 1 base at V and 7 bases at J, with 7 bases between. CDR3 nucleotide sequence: TGCAGTGCTAGAGTAGGAAATGAAGCTTTCTTT. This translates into CSARVGNEAFF.

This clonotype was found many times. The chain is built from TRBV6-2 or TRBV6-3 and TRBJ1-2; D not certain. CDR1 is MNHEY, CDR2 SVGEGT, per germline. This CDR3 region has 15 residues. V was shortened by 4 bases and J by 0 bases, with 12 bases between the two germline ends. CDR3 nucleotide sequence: TGTGCCAGCAGTTCGGCCGGCCATCCTAACTATGGCTACACCTTC. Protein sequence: CASSSAGHPNYGYTF.

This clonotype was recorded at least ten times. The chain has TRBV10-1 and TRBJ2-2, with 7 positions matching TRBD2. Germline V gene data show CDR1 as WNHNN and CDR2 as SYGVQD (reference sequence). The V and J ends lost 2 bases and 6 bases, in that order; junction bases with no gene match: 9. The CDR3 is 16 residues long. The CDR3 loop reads CASSESQGLTAGELFF. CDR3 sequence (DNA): TGCGCCAGCAGTGAGAGCCAGGGACTAACGGCCGGGGAGCTGTTTTTT.

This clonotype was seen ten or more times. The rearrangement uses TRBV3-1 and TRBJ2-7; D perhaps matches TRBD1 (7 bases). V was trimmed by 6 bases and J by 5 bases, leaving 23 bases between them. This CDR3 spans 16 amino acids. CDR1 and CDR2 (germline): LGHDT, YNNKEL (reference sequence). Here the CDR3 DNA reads TGTGCCAGCAGACGCACCCAGGGGGGCGAGCACCACGAGCAGTACTTC. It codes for CASRRTQGGEHHEQYF.

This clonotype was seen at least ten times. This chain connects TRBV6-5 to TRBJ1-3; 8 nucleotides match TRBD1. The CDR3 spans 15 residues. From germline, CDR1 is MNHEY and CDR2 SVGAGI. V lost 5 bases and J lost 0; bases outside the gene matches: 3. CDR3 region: CASSTGGDSGNTIYF. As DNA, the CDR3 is TGTGCCAGCAGTACAGGGGGGGACTCTGGAAACACCATATATTTT.

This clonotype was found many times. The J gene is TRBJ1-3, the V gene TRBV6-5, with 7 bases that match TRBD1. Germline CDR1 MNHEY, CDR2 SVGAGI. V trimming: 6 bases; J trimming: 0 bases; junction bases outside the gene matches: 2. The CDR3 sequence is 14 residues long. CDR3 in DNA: TGTGCCAGCAGGGACAGGTTCTCTGGAAACACCATATATTTT. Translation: CASRDRFSGNTIYF.

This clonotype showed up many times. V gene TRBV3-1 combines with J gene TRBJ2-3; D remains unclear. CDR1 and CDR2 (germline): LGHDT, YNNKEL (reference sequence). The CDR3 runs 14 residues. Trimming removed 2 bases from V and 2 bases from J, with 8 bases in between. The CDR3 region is CASSQRPATDTQYF. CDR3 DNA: TGTGCCAGCAGCCAAAGGCCCGCCACAGATACGCAGTATTTT.

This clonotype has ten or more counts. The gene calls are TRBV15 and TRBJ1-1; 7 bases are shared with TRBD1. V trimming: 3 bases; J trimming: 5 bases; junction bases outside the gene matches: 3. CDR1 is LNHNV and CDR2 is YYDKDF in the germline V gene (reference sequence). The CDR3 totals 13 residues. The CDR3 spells CATSRRQGTEAFF. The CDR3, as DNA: TGTGCCACCAGCAGGAGACAGGGAACTGAAGCTTTCTTT.

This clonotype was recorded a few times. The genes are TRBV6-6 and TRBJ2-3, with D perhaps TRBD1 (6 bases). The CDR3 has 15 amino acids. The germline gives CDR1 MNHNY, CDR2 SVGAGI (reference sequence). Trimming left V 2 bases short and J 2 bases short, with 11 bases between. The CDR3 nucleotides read TGTGCCAGCAGTTACCCGACAGGAAACACAGATACGCAGTATTTT. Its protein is CASSYPTGNTDTQYF.

This CDR3 reads CASSESPGTDTQYF. CDR3 DNA sequence: TGTGCCAGCAGTGAAAGCCCAGGGACAGATACGCAGTATTTT. This chain uses TRBV2 with TRBJ2-3; D is possibly TRBD1 (5 bases). V was shortened by 2 bases and J by 3 bases, with 9 bases between the two germline ends. Germline V lookup: CDR1 SNHLY, CDR2 FYNNEI. The CDR3 spans 14 residues.

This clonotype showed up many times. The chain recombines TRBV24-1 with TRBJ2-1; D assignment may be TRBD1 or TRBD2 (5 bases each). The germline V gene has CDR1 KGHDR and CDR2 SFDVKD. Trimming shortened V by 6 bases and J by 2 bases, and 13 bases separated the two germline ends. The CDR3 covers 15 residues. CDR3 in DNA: TGTGCCACCAGTAGTGGGGACGACCCCTACAATGAGCAGTTCTTC. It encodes CATSSGDDPYNEQFF.

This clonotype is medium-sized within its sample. The CDR3 region is CASSRGVLPSLAKNIQYF. In nucleotides, the CDR3 is TGTGCCAGCAGTCGGGGGGTCTTACCTTCACTAGCCAAAAACATTCAGTACTTC. This chain joins TRBV28 and TRBJ2-4; TRBD2 agrees at 7 bases. The junction had 13 bases not matched to a gene; V was cut back by 5 bases and J by 0 bases. CDR3 size: 18 residues. Germline CDR1 MDHEN, CDR2 SYDVKM.

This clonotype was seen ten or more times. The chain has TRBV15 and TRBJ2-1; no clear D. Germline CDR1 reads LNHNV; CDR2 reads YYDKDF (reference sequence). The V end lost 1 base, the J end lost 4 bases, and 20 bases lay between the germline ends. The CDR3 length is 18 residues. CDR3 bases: TGTGCCACCAGCAGAGCCAAAGGCCGTCTAGACTTTTACAATGAGCAGTTCTTC. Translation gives CATSRAKGRLDFYNEQFF.